The present T cell receptor (beta chain) was sequenced within a study of low-dose radiotherapy and immunotherapy resistance in tumors. This clonotype appeared many times. Primers used for first-strand cDNA, a TRAV- and TRBV-specific set, covered both alpha and beta chains. With a V-primer adapter and a constant-region primer, TCRs were amplified for about 22 PCR cycles. Using its own MiXCR run on the reads, TCRdb lists one record per CDR3 protein. The sample has 60,000 or so distinct CDR3 sequences; about 23% are singletons. The time point denotes: after trial treatment. Sample treatment: LDRT plus nivolumab, ipilimumab, low-dose cyclophosphamide and aspirin (RACIN trial). CDR1 SGHTA and CDR2 FQGNSA come from the germline V gene. Germline trimming cut 4 bases from V and 5 bases from J; bases unmatched to any gene: 7. The CDR3 spans 15 residues.

V is TRBV7-2 and J is TRBJ2-5; 10 nucleotides agree with TRBD1. Material: PBMCs, obtained after low-dose radiotherapy plus immunotherapy. The TCR comes from a male donor with prostate cancer. In DNA, the CDR3 is TGTGCCAGCAGCTCAGCCGGGACAGGGGTTGAGACCCAGTACTTC. Encoded protein: CASSSAGTGVETQYF.